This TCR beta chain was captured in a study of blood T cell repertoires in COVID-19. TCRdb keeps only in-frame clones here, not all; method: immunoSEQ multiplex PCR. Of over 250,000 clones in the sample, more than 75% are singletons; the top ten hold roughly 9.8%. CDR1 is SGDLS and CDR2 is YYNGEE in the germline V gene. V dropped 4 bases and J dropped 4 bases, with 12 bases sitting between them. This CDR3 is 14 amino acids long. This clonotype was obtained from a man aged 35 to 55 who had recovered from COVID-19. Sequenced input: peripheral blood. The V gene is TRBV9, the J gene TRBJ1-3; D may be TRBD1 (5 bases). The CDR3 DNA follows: TGTGCCAGCAGCTACGGGGGTCTGGGAAACACCATATATTTT. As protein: CASSYGGLGNTIYF.